Each of the 23 T cell receptor beta chains below was sequenced from the same sample in a study of cytomegalovirus exposure and HLA in healthy donors. PCR was performed using 60 Vbeta and 13 Jbeta primers. Here immunoSEQ multiplex PCR was the method, and the copy in TCRdb shows in-frame clones only, minus some. The sample comprises about 190,000 clones, around 84% of which are singletons, and around 3% rests with the top ten. The sequenced sample was PBMCs. The origin of the receptors is a woman between 45 and 65 years old in good health and CMV-seropositive.

This clone was detected once. J is TRBJ2-1 and V is TRBV2; 9 bases match TRBD1. V lost 7 bases to trimming and J lost 1 base; unmatched junction nucleotides: 8. The germline CDR1 and CDR2 sequences are SNHLY and FYNNEI. This CDR3 contains 16 residues. The DNA of the CDR3 is TGTGCCAGCAATGCCGGGACAGGGTCTTCCTACAATGAGCAGTTCTTC. It codes for CASNAGTGSSYNEQFF. Full variable domain (missing parts from reference TRBV2 and TRBJ2-1): EPEVTQTPSHQVTQMGQEVILRCVPISNHLYFYWYRQILGQKVEFLVSFYNNEISEKSEIFDDQFSVERPDGSNFTLKIRSTKLEDSAMYFCASNAGTGSSYNEQFFGPGTRLTVL.

This chain joins TRBV7-2 and TRBJ2-6; unclear D gene. Trimming cost V 1 base and J 0 bases, with 7 bases left between them. The CDR3 runs to 16 residues. Germline lookup yields CDR1 SGHTA and CDR2 FQGNSA. This CDR3 reads CASSLESPSGANVLTF. DNA of the CDR3: TGTGCCAGCAGCTTAGAATCTCCCTCTGGGGCCAACGTCCTGACTTTC.

This clone has only one observation. The chain uses TRBV5-6 and TRBJ1-5; perhaps TRBD1 as D (5 bases). The CDR3 runs 12 residues. V gave up 2 bases and J gave up 9 bases, with 9 bases separating them. The germline gives CDR1 SGHDT, CDR2 YYEEEE. This CDR3 is CASSLQDRPQHF. DNA of the CDR3: TGTGCCAGCAGCTTACAGGATCGGCCCCAGCATTTT.

This clone appeared a single time. The rearrangement uses TRBV4-3 and TRBJ1-1; D is perhaps TRBD1 (5 bases). The CDR3 covers 14 residues. Germline values: CDR1 LGHNA, CDR2 YSLEER. The V end lost 2 bases, the J end lost 5 bases, and 12 bases lay between the germline ends. CDR3 bases: TGCGCCAGCAGCCAACAGGGTGGAGAAACTGAAGCTTTCTTT. Protein: CASSQQGGETEAFF.

V usage is TRBV7-8 and J usage is TRBJ2-7; 8 bases match TRBD1. The germline V gene has CDR1 SGHVS and CDR2 FQNEAQ. This CDR3 contains 14 residues. With V trimmed by 6 bases and J by 0 bases, 4 bases remained unmatched. CDR3 amino acids: CASRSDRDSYEQYF. Written as DNA, the CDR3 is TGTGCCAGCAGGTCGGACAGGGACTCCTACGAGCAGTACTTC.

The chain employs TRBV28 and TRBJ2-7, with a tentative D call TRBD2 (6 bases). CDR1 and CDR2 from the germline V gene are MDHEN and SYDVKM. V was clipped by 10 bases and J by 0 bases, with 16 bases between them. This CDR3 is 14 amino acids long. The CDR3 bases are TGTGCCACTCACCGGAGGGGAAGCTCCTACGAGCAGTACTTC. This sequence encodes CATHRRGSSYEQYF.

The chain uses TRBV30 and TRBJ1-6; TRBD1 aligns across 12 bases. This CDR3 has 16 residues. The germline CDR1 and CDR2 sequences are GTSNPN and SVGIG (reference sequence). Unmatched junction bases numbered 11, after V lost 5 bases and J lost 9 bases. Here the CDR3 DNA reads TGTGCCTGGGGGACAGGGGGCTCGATGGGAGTTTCACCCCTCCACTTT. This encodes CAWGTGGSMGVSPLHF.

Written as DNA, the CDR3 is TGTGCCAGCAGTTTTTGGAGCGGGGGGGGCAATGAGCAGTTCTTC. Protein: CASSFWSGGGNEQFF. J is TRBJ2-1 and V is TRBV27; 10 bases are shared with TRBD2. The CDR3 consists of 15 residues. CDR1 MNHEY and CDR2 SMNVEV come from the germline V gene (reference sequence). V lost 3 bases and J lost 6; bases outside the gene matches: 5.

The V gene is TRBV7-9, the J gene TRBJ2-7, with 8 bases fitting TRBD2. CDR3 length equals 14 residues. The ends lost 6 bases at V and 3 bases at J; junction bases unmatched: 7. Germline CDR1 is SEHNR and CDR2 is FQNEAQ (reference sequence). This chain's CDR3 is CASRPSGGGYEQYF. CDR3 nucleotide sequence: TGTGCCAGCAGGCCCTCGGGGGGGGGCTACGAGCAGTACTTC.

The chain couples TRBV5-6 to TRBJ2-1, with a possible D match to TRBD2 (5 bases). The length of the CDR3 is 14 residues. Germline loops: CDR1 SGHDT, CDR2 YYEEEE. The V end was cut by 1 base, the J end by 3 bases, with 8 bases between. The CDR3 bases are TGTGCCAGCAGCTTGCCGGGGAGCTACAATGAGCAGTTCTTC. Amino acid sequence: CASSLPGSYNEQFF.

The chain carries TRBV12-5 and TRBJ2-2; D uncertain. Trimming took off 8 bases at V and 4 bases at J, with 8 bases between the two ends. This CDR3 region has 12 residues. Per the germline V gene, CDR1 is LGHNT and CDR2 is FRNRAP. CDR3 DNA: TGTGCTAGTTTTATCGGCACCGGGGAGCTGTTTTTT. The encoded protein is CASFIGTGELFF.

CDR3 protein: CASSSLQGGLYNEQFF. Written as DNA, the CDR3 is TGTGCCAGTAGTAGCCTCCAGGGGGGACTCTACAATGAGCAGTTCTTC. The chain joins TRBV19 to TRBJ2-1, with D perhaps TRBD1 (7 bases). Germline V gene data show CDR1 as LNHDA and CDR2 as SQIVND (reference sequence). CDR3 length: 16 amino acids. Deletions cut 4 bases from V and 3 bases from J, with 16 bases between.

The CDR3 nucleotides read TGTGCCAGCAGTTTCCGGGCCAGGGAAGGGCAGCCCCAGCATTTT. The encoded protein is CASSFRAREGQPQHF. The gene calls are TRBV6-5 and TRBJ1-5, with a tentative D call TRBD1 (5 bases). The CDR3 runs 15 residues. V was pared by 4 bases and J by 7 bases, with 17 bases between. In germline, CDR1 is MNHEY, CDR2 SVGAGI.

The chain combines TRBV15 with TRBJ2-5; perhaps TRBD2 as D (7 bases). Trimming stripped 0 bases from V and 2 bases from J, with 13 bases between. The CDR3 contains 16 residues. CDR1 is LNHNV, CDR2 YYDKDF, per germline (reference sequence). CDR3 DNA: TGTGCCACCAGCAGAGACGGGGGGCGGGGGCAAGAGACCCAGTACTTC. This translates into CATSRDGGRGQETQYF.

The gene calls are TRBV7-9 and TRBJ1-1; TRBD1 matches 11 bases. V trimming: 4 bases; J trimming: 4 bases; junction bases outside the gene matches: 8. The CDR3 spans 16 residues. The germline CDR1 and CDR2 sequences are SEHNR and FQNEAQ (reference sequence). The DNA of the CDR3 is TGTGCCAGCAGCTCGGACAGGGGGCTCCTAGGCACTGAAGCTTTCTTT. Protein product: CASSSDRGLLGTEAFF.

V and J are TRBV30 and TRBJ1-1; weak D call: TRBD1 (5 bases). The CDR3 consists of 14 residues. V was cut by 0 bases and J by 3 bases, with 11 bases left in between. In germline, CDR1 is GTSNPN, CDR2 SVGIG (reference sequence). The CDR3 region is CAWSVSRAHTEAFF. CDR3 DNA: TGTGCCTGGAGTGTATCCAGGGCCCACACTGAAGCTTTCTTT.

This chain links TRBV5-5 with TRBJ1-2; 10 positions agree with TRBD1. V shed 3 bases, J shed 7 bases, and the junction held 9 bases outside the gene matches. The V gene's germline CDR1 is SGHKS and CDR2 YYEKEE (reference sequence). This CDR3 comprises 15 residues. The CDR3 DNA is TGTGCCAGCAGCTCGTGGACAGGGGGAAGTATTGGCTACACCTTC. Translation: CASSSWTGGSIGYTF. The full variable domain, in which reference TRBV5-5 and TRBJ1-2 provide the parts outside the CDR3, is DAGVTQSPTHLIKTRGQQVTLRCSPISGHKSVSWYQQVLGQGPQFIFQYYEKEERGRGNFPDRFSARQFPNYSSELNVNALLLGDSALYLCASSSWTGGSIGYTFGSGTRLTVV.

This clone was seen a few times. V gene TRBV9 combines with J gene TRBJ2-5; TRBD1 aligns across 8 bases. J lost 2 bases, V lost 2 bases, and 5 bases had no gene match. This CDR3 has 15 amino acids. Germline CDR1 is SGDLS and CDR2 is YYNGEE. The CDR3 DNA reads as TGTGCCAGCAGCGTCCAGACAGGGGTACAAGAGACCCAGTACTTC. Its translation is CASSVQTGVQETQYF.

The J gene is TRBJ2-3, the V gene TRBV10-3, with TRBD2 matching 11 bases. CDR3 length equals 15 residues. Germline V lookup: CDR1 ENHRY, CDR2 SYGVKD. Trimming at V came to 10 bases and at J to 3 bases, leaving 9 bases not matched to a gene. The CDR3 DNA reads TGTGCCAGCTATAGCGGGGGGGCCCGGACAGATACGCAGTATTTT. Protein: CASYSGGARTDTQYF.

Only one count was recorded for this clone. This chain links TRBV9 with TRBJ2-2, with D hard to call. This CDR3 comprises 14 residues. Germline loops: CDR1 SGDLS, CDR2 YYNGEE. V was cut by 0 bases and J by 7 bases, with 10 bases left in between. CDR3 amino acids: CASSVEPTGGELFF. DNA of the CDR3: TGTGCCAGCAGCGTAGAGCCAACGGGCGGGGAGCTGTTTTTT.

The chain employs TRBV19 and TRBJ1-1; 9 nucleotides align to TRBD1. Germline V gives CDR1 LNHDA, CDR2 SQIVND (reference sequence). V trimming: 7 bases; J trimming: 3 bases; junction bases outside the gene matches: 9. This CDR3 is built from 15 residues. CDR3 sequence (DNA): TGTGCCAGTAAACCCGGGACAGGGATTTACACTGAAGCTTTCTTT. It is translated as CASKPGTGIYTEAFF.

This chain connects TRBV2 to TRBJ1-2; 7 nucleotides line up with TRBD1. With 6 bases clipped from V and 4 bases from J, the junction kept 5 bases outside the gene matches. From germline, CDR1 is SNHLY and CDR2 FYNNEI. CDR3 size: 13 residues. The CDR3 spells CASRGDSTYGYTF. The CDR3 DNA follows: TGTGCCAGCAGAGGGGACAGCACCTATGGCTACACCTTC.

Here the CDR3 DNA reads TGCGCCAGCAGCCTACAGGGGGCGATCGGCTACACCTTC. This encodes CASSLQGAIGYTF. The V gene is TRBV5-1, the J gene TRBJ1-2; TRBD1 agrees at 9 bases. The ends lost 4 bases at V and 8 bases at J; junction bases unmatched: 6. The germline V gene encodes CDR1 SGHRS and CDR2 YFSETQ. This CDR3 region has 13 residues.